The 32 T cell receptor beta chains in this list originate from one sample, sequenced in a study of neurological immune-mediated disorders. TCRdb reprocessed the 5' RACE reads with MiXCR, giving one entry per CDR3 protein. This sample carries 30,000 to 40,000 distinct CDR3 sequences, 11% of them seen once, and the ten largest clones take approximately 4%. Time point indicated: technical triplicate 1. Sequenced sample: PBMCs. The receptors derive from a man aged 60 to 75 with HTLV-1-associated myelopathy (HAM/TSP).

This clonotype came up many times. CDR3 bases: TGCGCCAGCAGCTCCTCCGGGACAGGGCGCTCTGGGGCCAACGTCCTGACTTTC. Protein sequence: CASSSSGTGRSGANVLTF. The V and J genes are TRBV5-1 and TRBJ2-6; 9 positions agree with TRBD1. This CDR3 spans 18 amino acids. Germline trimming cut 3 bases from V and 0 bases from J; bases unmatched to any gene: 7. Germline values: CDR1 SGHRS, CDR2 YFSETQ.

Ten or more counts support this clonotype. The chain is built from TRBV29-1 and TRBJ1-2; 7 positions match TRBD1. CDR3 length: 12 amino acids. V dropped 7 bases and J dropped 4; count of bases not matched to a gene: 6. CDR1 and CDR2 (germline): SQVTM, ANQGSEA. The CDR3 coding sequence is TGCAGCGCCATCGGACAGGCCTATGGCTACACCTTC. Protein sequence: CSAIGQAYGYTF.

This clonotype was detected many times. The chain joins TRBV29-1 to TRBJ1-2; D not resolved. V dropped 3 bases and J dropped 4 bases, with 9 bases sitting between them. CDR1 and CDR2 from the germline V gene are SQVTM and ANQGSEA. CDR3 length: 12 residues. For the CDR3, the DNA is TGCAGCGTTGACGGGGAGCGCTATGGCTACACCTTC. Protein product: CSVDGERYGYTF.

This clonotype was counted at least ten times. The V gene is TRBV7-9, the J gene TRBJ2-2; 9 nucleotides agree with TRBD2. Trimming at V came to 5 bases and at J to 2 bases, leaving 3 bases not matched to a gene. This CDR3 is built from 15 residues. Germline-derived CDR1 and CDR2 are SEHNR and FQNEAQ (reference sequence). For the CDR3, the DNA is TGTGCCAGCAGCGGCGGGACTAGCAACACCGGGGAGCTGTTTTTT. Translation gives CASSGGTSNTGELFF. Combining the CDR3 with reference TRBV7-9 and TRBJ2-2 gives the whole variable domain DTGVSQNPRHKITKRGQNVTFRCDPISEHNRLYWYRQTLGQGPEFLTYFQNEAQLEKSRLLSDRFSAERPKGSFSTLEIQRTEQGDSAMYLCASSGGTSNTGELFFGEGSRLTVL.

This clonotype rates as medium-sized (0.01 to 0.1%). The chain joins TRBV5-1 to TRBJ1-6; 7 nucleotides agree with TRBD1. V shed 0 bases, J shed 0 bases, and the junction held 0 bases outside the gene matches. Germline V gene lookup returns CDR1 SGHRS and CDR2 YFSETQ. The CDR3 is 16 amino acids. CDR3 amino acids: CASSLGDSSYNSPLHF. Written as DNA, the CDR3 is TGCGCCAGCAGCTTGGGGGACAGCTCCTATAATTCACCCCTCCACTTT.

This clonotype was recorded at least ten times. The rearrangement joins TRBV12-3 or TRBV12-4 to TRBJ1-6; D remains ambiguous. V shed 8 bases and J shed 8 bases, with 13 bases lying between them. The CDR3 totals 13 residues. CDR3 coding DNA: TGTGCCAGCCGGGCAGACGGCGATTCACCCCTCCACTTT. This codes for CASRADGDSPLHF.

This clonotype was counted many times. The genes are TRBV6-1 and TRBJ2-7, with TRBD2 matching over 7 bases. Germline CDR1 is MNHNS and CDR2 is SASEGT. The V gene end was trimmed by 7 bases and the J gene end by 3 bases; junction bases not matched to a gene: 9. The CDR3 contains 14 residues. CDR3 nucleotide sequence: TGTGCCAGCACCCTTGGGGGAGGGTTCTACGAGCAGTACTTC. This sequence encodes CASTLGGGFYEQYF.

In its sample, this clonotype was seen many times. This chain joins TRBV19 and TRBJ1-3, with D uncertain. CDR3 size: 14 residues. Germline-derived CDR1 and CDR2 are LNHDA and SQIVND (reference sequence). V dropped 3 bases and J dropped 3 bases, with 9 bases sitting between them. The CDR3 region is CASSIPGSGNTIYF. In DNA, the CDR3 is TGTGCCAGTAGTATCCCGGGGAGTGGAAACACCATATATTTT.

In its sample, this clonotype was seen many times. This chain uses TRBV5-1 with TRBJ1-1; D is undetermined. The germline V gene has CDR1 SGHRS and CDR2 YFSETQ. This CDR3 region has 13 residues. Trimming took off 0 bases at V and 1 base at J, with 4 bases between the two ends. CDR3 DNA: TGCGCCAGCAGCTTGGCGGAGAACACTGAAGCTTTCTTT. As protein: CASSLAENTEAFF.

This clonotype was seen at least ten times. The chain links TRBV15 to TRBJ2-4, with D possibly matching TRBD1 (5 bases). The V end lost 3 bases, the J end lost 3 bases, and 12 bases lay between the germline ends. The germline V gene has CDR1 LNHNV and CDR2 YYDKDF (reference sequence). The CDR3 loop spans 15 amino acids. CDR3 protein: CATSSQTEGKNIQYF. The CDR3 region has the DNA TGTGCCACCAGCAGTCAGACAGAAGGCAAAAACATTCAGTACTTC.

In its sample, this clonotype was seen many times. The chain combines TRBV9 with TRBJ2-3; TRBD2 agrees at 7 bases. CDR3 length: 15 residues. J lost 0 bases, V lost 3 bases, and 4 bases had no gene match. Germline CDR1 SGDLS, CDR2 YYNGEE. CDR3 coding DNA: TGTGCCAGCAGCGGACGACTAGCTAGCACAGATACGCAGTATTTT. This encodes CASSGRLASTDTQYF.

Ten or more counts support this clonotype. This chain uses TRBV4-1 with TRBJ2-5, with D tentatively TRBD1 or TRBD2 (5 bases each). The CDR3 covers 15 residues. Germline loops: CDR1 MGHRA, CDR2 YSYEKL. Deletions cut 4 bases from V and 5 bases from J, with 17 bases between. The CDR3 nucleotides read TGCGCCAGCAGCCCCGGGACCCTCGACGGGGAGACCCAGTACTTC. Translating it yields CASSPGTLDGETQYF.

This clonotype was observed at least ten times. The CDR3 nucleotides are TGTGCCAGCAGCCAAGACCGGACAAAAAATGAAAAACTGTTTTTT. Its translation: CASSQDRTKNEKLFF. This sequence joins TRBV4-2 and TRBJ1-4; maybe TRBD1 (5 bases). Between the trimmed V and J ends, which lost 0 bases and 5 bases, there was a span of 10 bases. Germline CDR1 and CDR2: LGHNA and YNFKEQ. This CDR3 is 15 amino acids long.

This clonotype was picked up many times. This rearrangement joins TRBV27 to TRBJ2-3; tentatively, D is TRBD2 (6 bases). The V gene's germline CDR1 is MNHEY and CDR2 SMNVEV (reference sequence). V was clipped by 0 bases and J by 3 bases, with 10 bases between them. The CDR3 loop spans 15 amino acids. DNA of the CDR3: TGTGCCAGCAGTTTATCAGGACGGGGGACAGATACGCAGTATTTT. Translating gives CASSLSGRGTDTQYF.

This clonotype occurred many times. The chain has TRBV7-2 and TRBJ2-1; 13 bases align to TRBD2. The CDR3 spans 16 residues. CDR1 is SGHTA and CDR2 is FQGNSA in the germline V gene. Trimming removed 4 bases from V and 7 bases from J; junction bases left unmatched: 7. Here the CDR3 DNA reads TGTGCCAGCAGCTCCGGGACTAGCGGGGTCAAGAATGAGCAGTTCTTC. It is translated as CASSSGTSGVKNEQFF.

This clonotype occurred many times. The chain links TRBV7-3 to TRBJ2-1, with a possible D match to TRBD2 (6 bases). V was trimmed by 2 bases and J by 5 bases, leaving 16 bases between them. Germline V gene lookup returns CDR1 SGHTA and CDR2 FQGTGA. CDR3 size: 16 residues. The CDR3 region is CASSLGYGSGDNEQFF. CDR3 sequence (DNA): TGTGCCAGCAGCTTAGGTTACGGATCGGGGGACAATGAGCAGTTCTTC.

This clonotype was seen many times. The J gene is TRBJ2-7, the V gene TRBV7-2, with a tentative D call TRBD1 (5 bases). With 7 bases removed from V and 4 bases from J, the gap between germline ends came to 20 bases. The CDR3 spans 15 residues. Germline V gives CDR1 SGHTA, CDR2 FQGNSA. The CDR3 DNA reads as TGTGCCAGCATTCCGCGGAAGGGGCTTATATACGAGCAGTACTTC. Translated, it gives CASIPRKGLIYEQYF. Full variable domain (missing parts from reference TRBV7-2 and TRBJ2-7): GAGVSQSPSNKVTEKGKDVELRCDPISGHTALYWYRQSLGQGLEFLIYFQGNSAPDKSGLPSDRFSAERTGGSVSTLTIQRTQQEDSAVYLCASIPRKGLIYEQYFGPGTRLTVT.

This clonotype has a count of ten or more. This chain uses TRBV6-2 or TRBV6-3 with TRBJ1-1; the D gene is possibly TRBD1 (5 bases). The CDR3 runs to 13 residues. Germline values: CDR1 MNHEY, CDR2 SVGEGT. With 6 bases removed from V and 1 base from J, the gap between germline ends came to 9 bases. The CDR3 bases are TGTGCCAGCAGCTCCGGGGCGAACACTGAAGCTTTCTTT. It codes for CASSSGANTEAFF.

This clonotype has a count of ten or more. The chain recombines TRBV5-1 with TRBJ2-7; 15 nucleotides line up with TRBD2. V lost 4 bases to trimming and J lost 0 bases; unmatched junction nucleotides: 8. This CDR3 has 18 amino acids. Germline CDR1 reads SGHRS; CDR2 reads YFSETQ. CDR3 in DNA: TGCGCCAGCAGCCCCGGACTAGCGGGAGGGCCCCGCTCCTACGAGCAGTACTTC. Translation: CASSPGLAGGPRSYEQYF.

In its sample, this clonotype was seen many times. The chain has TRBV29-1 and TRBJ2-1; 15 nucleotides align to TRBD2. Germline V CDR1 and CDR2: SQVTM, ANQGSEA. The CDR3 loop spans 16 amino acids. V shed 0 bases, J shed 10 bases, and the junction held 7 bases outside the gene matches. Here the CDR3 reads CSVEETTGTSGREQFF. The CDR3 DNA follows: TGCAGCGTTGAAGAGACCACGGGGACTAGCGGGAGGGAGCAGTTCTTC.

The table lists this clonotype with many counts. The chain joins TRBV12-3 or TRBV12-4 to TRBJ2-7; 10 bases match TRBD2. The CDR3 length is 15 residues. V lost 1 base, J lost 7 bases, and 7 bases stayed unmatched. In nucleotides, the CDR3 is TGTGCCAGCAGTTTAGGTCTAGCGGGAGTGGGAGAGCAGTACTTC. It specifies CASSLGLAGVGEQYF.

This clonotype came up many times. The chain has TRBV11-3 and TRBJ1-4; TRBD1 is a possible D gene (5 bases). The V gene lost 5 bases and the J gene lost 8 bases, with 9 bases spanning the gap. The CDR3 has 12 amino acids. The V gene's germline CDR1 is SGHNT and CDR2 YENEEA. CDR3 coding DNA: TGTGCCAGCAGCATGCGACAGGAAAAACTGTTTTTT. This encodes CASSMRQEKLFF.

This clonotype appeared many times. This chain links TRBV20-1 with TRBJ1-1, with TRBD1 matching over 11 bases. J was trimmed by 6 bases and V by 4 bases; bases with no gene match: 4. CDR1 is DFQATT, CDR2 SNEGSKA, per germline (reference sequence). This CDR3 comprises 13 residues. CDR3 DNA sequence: TGCAGTGCTACCTGGACAGGGGGCCCTGAAGCTTTCTTT. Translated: CSATWTGGPEAFF.

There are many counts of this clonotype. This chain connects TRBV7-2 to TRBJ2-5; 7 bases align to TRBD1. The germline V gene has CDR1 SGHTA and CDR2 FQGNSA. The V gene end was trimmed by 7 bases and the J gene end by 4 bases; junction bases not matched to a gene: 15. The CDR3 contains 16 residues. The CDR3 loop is CASTSVAQGKSETQYF. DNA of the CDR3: TGTGCCAGCACCTCGGTTGCACAGGGGAAATCAGAGACCCAGTACTTC.

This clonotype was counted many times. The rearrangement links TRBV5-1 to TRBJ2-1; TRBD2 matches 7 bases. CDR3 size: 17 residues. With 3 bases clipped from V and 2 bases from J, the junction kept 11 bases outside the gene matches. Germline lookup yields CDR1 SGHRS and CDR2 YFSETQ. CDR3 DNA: TGCGCCAGCAGCTCGGGGCGGGCGGGAGCGCCCTACAATGAGCAGTTCTTC. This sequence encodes CASSSGRAGAPYNEQFF. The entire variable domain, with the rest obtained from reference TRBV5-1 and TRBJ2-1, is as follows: KAGVTQTPRYLIKTRGQQVTLSCSPISGHRSVSWYQQTPGQGLQFLFEYFSETQRNKGNFPGRFSGRQFSNSRSEMNVSTLELGDSALYLCASSSGRAGAPYNEQFFGPGTRLTVL.

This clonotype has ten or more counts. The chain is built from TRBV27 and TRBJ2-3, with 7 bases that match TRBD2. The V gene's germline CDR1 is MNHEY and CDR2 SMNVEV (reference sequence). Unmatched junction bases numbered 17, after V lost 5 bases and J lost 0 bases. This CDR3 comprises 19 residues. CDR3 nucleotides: TGTGCCAGCAGTCCACACCTAGGACCAGCGGGGTCTAGCACAGATACGCAGTATTTT. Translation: CASSPHLGPAGSSTDTQYF.

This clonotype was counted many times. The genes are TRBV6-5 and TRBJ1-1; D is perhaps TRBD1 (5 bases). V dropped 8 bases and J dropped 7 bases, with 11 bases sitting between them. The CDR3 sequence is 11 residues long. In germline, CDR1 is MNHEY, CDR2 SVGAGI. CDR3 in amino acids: CASAQGIEAFF. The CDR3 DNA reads TGTGCCAGCGCCCAGGGAATTGAAGCTTTCTTT.

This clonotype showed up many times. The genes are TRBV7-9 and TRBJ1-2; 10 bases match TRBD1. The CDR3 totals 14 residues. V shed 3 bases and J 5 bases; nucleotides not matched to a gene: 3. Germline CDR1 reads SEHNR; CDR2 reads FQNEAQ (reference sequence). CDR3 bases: TGTGCCAGCAGCTTTAGGGGACAGGGGTATGGCTACACCTTC. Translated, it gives CASSFRGQGYGYTF.

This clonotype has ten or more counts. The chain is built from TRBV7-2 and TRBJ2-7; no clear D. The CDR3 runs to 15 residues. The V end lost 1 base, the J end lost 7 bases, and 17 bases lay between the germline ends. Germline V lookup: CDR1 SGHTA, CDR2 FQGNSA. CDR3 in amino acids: CASSLEFSAPTEQYF. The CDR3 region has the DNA TGTGCCAGCAGCTTAGAGTTCAGTGCACCAACGGAGCAGTACTTC. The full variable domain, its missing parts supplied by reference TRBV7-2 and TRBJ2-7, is GAGVSQSPSNKVTEKGKDVELRCDPISGHTALYWYRQSLGQGLEFLIYFQGNSAPDKSGLPSDRFSAERTGGSVSTLTIQRTQQEDSAVYLCASSLEFSAPTEQYFGPGTRLTVT.

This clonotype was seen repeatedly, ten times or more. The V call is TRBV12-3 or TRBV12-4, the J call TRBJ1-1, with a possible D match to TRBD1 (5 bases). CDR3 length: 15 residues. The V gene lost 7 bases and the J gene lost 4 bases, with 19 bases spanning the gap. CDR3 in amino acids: CASTWDGIGGTEAFF. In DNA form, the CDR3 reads TGTGCCAGCACCTGGGACGGGATCGGCGGCACTGAAGCTTTCTTT.

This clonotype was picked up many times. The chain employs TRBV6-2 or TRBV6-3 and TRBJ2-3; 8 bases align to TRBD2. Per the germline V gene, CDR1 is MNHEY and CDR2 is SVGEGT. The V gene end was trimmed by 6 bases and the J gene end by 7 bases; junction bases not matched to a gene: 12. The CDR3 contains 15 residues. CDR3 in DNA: TGTGCCAGCAGGCCAAGCGGGGGTCGAGGGAATACGCAGTATTTT. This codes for CASRPSGGRGNTQYF.

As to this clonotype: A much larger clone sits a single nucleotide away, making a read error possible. CDR3 in amino acids: CVLQRGGYEQYF. The DNA for the CDR3 is TGTGTCTTACAACGGGGGGGCTACGAGCAGTACTTC. V gene TRBV2 combines with J gene TRBJ2-7; TRBD2 matches 8 bases. From germline, CDR1 is SNHLY and CDR2 FYNNEI. The CDR3 extends over 12 amino acids.